Included here is one T cell receptor beta chain sequence, with context. Its antigen is as yet unknown. These data come from a study of blood T cells in healthy people across ages. The use of a sample-barcoded 5' primer and a J-beta primer mix characterized a second PCR of about 6 to 12 cycles. The template-switch adaptor, which had 12 random nucleotides, put a tag on each cDNA molecule. TCRdb processed the 5' RACE reads anew with MiXCR; each CDR3 protein has one entry. The top ten hold 45% to 60% of the sample, which has about 400,000 distinct CDR3 sequences, 45% to 65% seen once. Whole-study findings and limits: Whereas aged donors had fewer naive CD4+ cells, long-lived donors had more of them and higher diversity.

The source material was blood. This clonotype was sampled from a man aged 55 to 70 in good health.

CDR3 DNA: TGTGCCAGCAGCTTAGAAAGCTCATCTAACTATGGCTACACCTTC. It is translated as CASSLESSSNYGYTF. The chain employs TRBV11-2 and TRBJ1-2; D is undetermined. V shed 0 bases and J shed 0 bases, with 8 bases lying between them. This CDR3 comprises 15 residues. Per the germline V gene, CDR1 is SGHAT and CDR2 is FQNNGV.